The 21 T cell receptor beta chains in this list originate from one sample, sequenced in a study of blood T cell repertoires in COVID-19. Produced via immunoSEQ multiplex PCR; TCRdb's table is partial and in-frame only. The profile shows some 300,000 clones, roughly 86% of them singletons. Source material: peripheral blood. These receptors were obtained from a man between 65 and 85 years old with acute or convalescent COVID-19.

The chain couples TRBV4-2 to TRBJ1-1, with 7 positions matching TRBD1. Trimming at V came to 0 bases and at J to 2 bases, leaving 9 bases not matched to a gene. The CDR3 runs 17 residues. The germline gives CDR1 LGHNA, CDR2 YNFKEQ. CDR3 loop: CASSQDRLTGLNTEAFF. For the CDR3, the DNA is TGTGCCAGCAGCCAAGATCGTTTGACAGGGCTAAACACTGAAGCTTTCTTT.

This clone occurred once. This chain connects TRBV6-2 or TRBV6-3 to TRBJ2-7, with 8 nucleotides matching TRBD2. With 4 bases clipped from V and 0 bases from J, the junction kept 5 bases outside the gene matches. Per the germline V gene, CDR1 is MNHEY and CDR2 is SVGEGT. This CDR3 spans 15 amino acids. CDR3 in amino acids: CASSFSGASSYEQYF. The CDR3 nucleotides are TGTGCCAGCAGTTTTAGCGGGGCCAGCTCCTACGAGCAGTACTTC.

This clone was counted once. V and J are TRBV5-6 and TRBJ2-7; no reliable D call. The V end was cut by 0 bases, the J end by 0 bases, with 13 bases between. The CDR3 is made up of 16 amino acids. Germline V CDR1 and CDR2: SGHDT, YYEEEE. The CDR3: CASSLVVGLSSYEQYF. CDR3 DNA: TGTGCCAGCAGCTTGGTAGTGGGCTTAAGCTCCTACGAGCAGTACTTC.

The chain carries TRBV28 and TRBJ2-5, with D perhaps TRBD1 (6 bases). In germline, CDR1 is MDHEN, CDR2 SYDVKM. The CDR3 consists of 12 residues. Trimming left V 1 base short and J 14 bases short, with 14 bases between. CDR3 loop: CASSLSSRGLYF. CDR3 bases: TGTGCCAGCAGTTTATCTTCCAGGGGCCTTTACTTC. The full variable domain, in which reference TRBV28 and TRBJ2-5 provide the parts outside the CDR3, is DVKVTQSSRYLVKRTGEKVFLECVQDMDHENMFWYRQDPGLGLRLIYFSYDVKMKEKGDIPEGYSVSREKKERFSLILESASTNQTSMYLCASSLSSRGLYFGPGTRLLVL.

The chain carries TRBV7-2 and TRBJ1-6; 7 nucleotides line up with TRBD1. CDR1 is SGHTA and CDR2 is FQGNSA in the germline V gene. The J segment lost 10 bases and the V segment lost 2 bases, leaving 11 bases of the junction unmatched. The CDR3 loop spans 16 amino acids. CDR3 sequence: CASSLSIDRVWSPLHF. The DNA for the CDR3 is TGTGCCAGCAGCTTATCAATAGACAGGGTTTGGTCACCCCTCCACTTT.

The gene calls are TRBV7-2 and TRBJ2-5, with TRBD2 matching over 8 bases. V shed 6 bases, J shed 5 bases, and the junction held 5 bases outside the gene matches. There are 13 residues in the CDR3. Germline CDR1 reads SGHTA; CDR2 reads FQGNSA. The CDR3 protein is CASSRGGRETQYF. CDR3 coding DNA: TGTGCCAGCAGTCGGGGGGGGAGGGAGACCCAGTACTTC.

CDR3 in amino acids: CASSSGVNTGELFF. DNA of the CDR3: TGCGCCAGCAGCTCTGGAGTAAACACCGGGGAGCTGTTTTTT. V usage is TRBV5-1 and J usage is TRBJ2-2; D uncertain. The CDR3 is 14 amino acids. Looked up from germline, CDR1 is SGHRS and CDR2 is YFSETQ. Between the trimmed V and J ends, which lost 3 bases and 2 bases, there was a span of 8 bases.

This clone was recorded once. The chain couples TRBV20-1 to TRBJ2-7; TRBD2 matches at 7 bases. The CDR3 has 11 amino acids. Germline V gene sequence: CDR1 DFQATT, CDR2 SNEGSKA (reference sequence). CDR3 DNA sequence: TGCAGCCCCGAGCGGGGTCTCGAGCAGTACTTC. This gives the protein CSPERGLEQYF.

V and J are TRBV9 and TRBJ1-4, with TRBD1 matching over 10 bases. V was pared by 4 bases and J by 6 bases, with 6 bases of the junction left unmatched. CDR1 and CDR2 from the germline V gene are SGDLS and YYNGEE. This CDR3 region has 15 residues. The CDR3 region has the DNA TGTGCCAGCAGCATCGCCGGGACAGGGGATGAAAAACTGTTTTTT. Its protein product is CASSIAGTGDEKLFF.

In nucleotides, the CDR3 is TGTGCCAGCAGTTTCACCGTGTCGGGGGACCAGTACTTC. Translating it yields CASSFTVSGDQYF. This chain connects TRBV28 to TRBJ2-7; weak D call: TRBD2 (6 bases). Trimming removed 3 bases from V and 10 bases from J, with 16 bases in between. Germline CDR1 is MDHEN and CDR2 is SYDVKM. The CDR3 extends over 13 amino acids.

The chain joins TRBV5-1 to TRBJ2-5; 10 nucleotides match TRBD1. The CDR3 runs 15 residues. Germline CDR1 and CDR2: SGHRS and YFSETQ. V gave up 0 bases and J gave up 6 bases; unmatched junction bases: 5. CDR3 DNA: TGCGCCAGCAGCTTGGGACGGACAGGGGGACAGACCCAGTACTTC. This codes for CASSLGRTGGQTQYF.

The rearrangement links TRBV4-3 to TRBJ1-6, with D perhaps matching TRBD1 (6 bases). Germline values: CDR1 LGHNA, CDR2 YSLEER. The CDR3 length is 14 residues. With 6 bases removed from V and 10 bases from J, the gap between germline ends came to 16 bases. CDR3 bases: TGCGCCAGCAGTCCTGGCGGGGGGCTCTCACCCCTCCACTTT. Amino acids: CASSPGGGLSPLHF.

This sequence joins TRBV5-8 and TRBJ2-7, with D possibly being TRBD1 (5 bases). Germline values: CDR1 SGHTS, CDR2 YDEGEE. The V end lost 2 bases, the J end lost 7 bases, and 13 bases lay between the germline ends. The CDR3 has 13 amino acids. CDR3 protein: CASSLRRVSEQYF. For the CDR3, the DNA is TGTGCCAGCAGCTTACGCAGGGTTAGTGAGCAGTACTTC. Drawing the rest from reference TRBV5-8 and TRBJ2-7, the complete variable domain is EAGVTQSPTHLIKTRGQQATLRCSPISGHTSVYWYQQALGLGLQFLLWYDEGEERNRGNFPPRFSGRQFPNYSSELNVNALELEDSALYLCASSLRRVSEQYFGPGTRLTVT.

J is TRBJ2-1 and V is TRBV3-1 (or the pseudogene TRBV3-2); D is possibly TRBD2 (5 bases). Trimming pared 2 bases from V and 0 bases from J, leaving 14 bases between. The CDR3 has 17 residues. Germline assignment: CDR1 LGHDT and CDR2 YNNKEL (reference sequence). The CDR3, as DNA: TGTGCCAGCAGCCAATTTCTAGCAACCAGCTCCTACAATGAGCAGTTCTTC. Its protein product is CASSQFLATSSYNEQFF.

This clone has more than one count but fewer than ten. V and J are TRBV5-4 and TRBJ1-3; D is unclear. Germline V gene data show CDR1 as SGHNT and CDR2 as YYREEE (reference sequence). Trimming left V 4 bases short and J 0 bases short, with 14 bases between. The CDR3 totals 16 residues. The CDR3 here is CASSRGGISSGNTIYF. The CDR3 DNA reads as TGTGCCAGCAGCCGGGGAGGCATTTCCTCTGGAAACACCATATATTTT.

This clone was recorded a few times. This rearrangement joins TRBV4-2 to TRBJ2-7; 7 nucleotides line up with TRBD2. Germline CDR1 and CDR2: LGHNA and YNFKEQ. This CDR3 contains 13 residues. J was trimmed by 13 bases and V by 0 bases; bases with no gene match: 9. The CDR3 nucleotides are TGTGCCAGCAGCCAAGAGAGCAGCGGGGACCCATACTTC. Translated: CASSQESSGDPYF.

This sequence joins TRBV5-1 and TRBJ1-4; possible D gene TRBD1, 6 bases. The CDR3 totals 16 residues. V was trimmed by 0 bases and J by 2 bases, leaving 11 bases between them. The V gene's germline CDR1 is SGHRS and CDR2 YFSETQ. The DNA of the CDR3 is TGCGCCAGCAGCTTGGAACAGGGCGGCACTAATGAAAAACTGTTTTTT. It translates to CASSLEQGGTNEKLFF.

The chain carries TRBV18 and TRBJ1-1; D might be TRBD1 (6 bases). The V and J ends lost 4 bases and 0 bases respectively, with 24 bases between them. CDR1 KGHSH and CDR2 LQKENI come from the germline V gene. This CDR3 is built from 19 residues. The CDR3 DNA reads TGTGCCAGCTCACGTTTACCCTGGACAGTAGAAGACATGAACACTGAAGCTTTCTTT. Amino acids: CASSRLPWTVEDMNTEAFF.

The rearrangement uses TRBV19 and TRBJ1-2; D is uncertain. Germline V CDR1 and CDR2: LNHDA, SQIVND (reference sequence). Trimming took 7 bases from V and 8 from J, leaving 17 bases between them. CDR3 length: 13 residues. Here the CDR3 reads CASTPDELIGYTF. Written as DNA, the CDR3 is TGTGCCAGTACTCCCGATGAACTAATCGGCTACACCTTC.

The CDR3 spells CASSSGTSGRHEQFF. DNA of the CDR3: TGTGCCAGCAGCTCCGGGACTAGCGGGAGACATGAGCAGTTCTTC. This chain joins TRBV27 and TRBJ2-1; TRBD2 aligns across 14 bases. V lost 6 bases to trimming and J lost 8 bases; unmatched junction nucleotides: 6. This CDR3 contains 15 residues. Germline V lookup: CDR1 MNHEY, CDR2 SMNVEV (reference sequence).

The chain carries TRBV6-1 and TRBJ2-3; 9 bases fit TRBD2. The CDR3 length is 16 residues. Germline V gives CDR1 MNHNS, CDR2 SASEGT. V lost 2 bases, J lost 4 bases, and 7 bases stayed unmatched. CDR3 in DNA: TGTGCCAGCAGTGAAAGCAATAGCGGGGGCTCAGATACGCAGTATTTT. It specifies CASSESNSGGSDTQYF.